These 28 T cell receptor beta chains share one sample of origin, sequenced in a study of T cells in localized non-small cell lung cancer. Measured with immunoSEQ multiplex PCR; TCRdb has only the in-frame clones, and not every one. This table holds roughly 30,000 clones, 85% to 90% found once. The sample was peripheral blood, taken before any cancer treatment. Source of these receptors: a woman aged 18 to 55 with stage I lung adenocarcinoma.

The chain joins TRBV11-3 to TRBJ2-2; D call uncertain. Germline V gives CDR1 SGHNT, CDR2 YENEEA. The CDR3 sequence is 16 residues long. Between the trimmed V and J ends, which lost 3 bases and 4 bases, there was a span of 15 bases. CDR3 protein: CASSFSDTILTGELFF. The CDR3 region has the DNA TGTGCCAGCAGCTTTTCAGATACGATCCTCACCGGGGAGCTGTTTTTT.

This clone has just one count. The chain employs TRBV7-2 and TRBJ1-4; 7 bases agree with TRBD1. The CDR3 is made up of 15 amino acids. J gave up 5 bases and V 5 bases, and 8 bases lay outside the gene matches. Germline CDR1 and CDR2: SGHTA and FQGNSA. The CDR3 bases are TGTGCCAGCAGCCCGCGACAGGGACGGAATGAAAAACTGTTTTTT. Translated, it gives CASSPRQGRNEKLFF. Full variable domain (outside the CDR3, taken from reference TRBV7-2 and TRBJ1-4): GAGVSQSPSNKVTEKGKDVELRCDPISGHTALYWYRQSLGQGLEFLIYFQGNSAPDKSGLPSDRFSAERTGGSVSTLTIQRTQQEDSAVYLCASSPRQGRNEKLFFGSGTQLSVL.

The chain uses TRBV5-1 and TRBJ1-1, with 10 bases identical to TRBD1. Germline CDR1 SGHRS, CDR2 YFSETQ. The V segment lost 4 bases and the J segment 0 bases; nucleotides outside the gene matches: 3. The CDR3 has 15 amino acids. The CDR3 is CASSPGQGVNTEAFF. DNA of the CDR3: TGCGCCAGCAGCCCCGGACAGGGGGTGAACACTGAAGCTTTCTTT. The entire variable domain, with the rest obtained from reference TRBV5-1 and TRBJ1-1, is as follows: KAGVTQTPRYLIKTRGQQVTLSCSPISGHRSVSWYQQTPGQGLQFLFEYFSETQRNKGNFPGRFSGRQFSNSRSEMNVSTLELGDSALYLCASSPGQGVNTEAFFGQGTRLTVV.

This rearrangement joins TRBV19 to TRBJ1-4, with D perhaps TRBD1 (6 bases). The ends were cut back, 5 bases at V and 7 bases at J, with 14 bases in the middle. Germline lookup yields CDR1 LNHDA and CDR2 SQIVND (reference sequence). CDR3 length: 14 residues. The CDR3 is CASSSNRASEKLFF. The CDR3 DNA sequence: TGTGCCAGTAGTTCGAACAGGGCTAGTGAAAAACTGTTTTTT.

The count of this clone is one. J is TRBJ2-7 and V is TRBV7-2; D is unresolved. CDR3 length: 12 residues. Germline V gene sequence: CDR1 SGHTA, CDR2 FQGNSA. The V gene lost 4 bases and the J gene lost 7 bases, with 11 bases spanning the gap. Here the CDR3 reads CASSWQVGEQYF. As DNA, the CDR3 is TGTGCCAGCAGCTGGCAGGTTGGGGAGCAGTACTTC.

This chain uses TRBV14 with TRBJ1-4; maybe TRBD1 (5 bases). There are 13 residues in the CDR3. Trimming removed 1 base from V and 16 bases from J, with 16 bases in between. Germline V gives CDR1 SGHDN, CDR2 FVKESK. CDR3 protein: CASSQAGTSRTFF. The DNA of the CDR3 is TGTGCCAGCAGCCAAGCTGGGACCTCCCGTACGTTTTTT. Combining the CDR3 with reference TRBV14 and TRBJ1-4 gives the whole variable domain EAGVTQFPSHSVIEKGQTVTLRCDPISGHDNLYWYRRVMGKEIKFLLHFVKESKQDESGMPNNRFLAERTGGTYSTLKVQPAELEDSGVYFCASSQAGTSRTFFGSGTQLSVL.

This chain uses TRBV6-5 with TRBJ2-7; D call uncertain. The germline V gene encodes CDR1 MNHEY and CDR2 SVGAGI. V lost 6 bases and J lost 4, with 7 bases in between. The length of the CDR3 is 11 residues. CDR3 nucleotides: TGTGCCAGCAGGGATCTGTACGAGCAGTACTTC. Translating it yields CASRDLYEQYF.

The rearrangement links TRBV30 to TRBJ1-1; 9 positions agree with TRBD1. J lost 5 bases, V lost 5 bases, and 3 bases had no gene match. This CDR3 comprises 12 residues. Germline V gives CDR1 GTSNPN, CDR2 SVGIG (reference sequence). In nucleotides, the CDR3 is TGTGCCTGGGACAGGGGGAGGACTGAAGCTTTCTTT. As protein: CAWDRGRTEAFF.

The chain joins TRBV11-3 to TRBJ1-1; D not resolved. This CDR3 contains 11 residues. The V end lost 1 base, the J end lost 7 bases, and 4 bases lay between the germline ends. Germline V lookup: CDR1 SGHNT, CDR2 YENEEA. CDR3 protein: CASSLVGEAFF. The CDR3 region has the DNA TGTGCCAGCAGCTTAGTGGGTGAAGCTTTCTTT.

The chain recombines TRBV13 with TRBJ2-3, with D maybe TRBD2 (6 bases). This CDR3 spans 16 amino acids. V lost 4 bases and J 1 base, leaving 15 bases between the germline ends. CDR1 and CDR2 from the germline V gene are PRHDT and FYEKMQ (reference sequence). The CDR3 nucleotides are TGTGCCAGCAGCTCCCTCTTGGTAGCGGGCACAGATACGCAGTATTTT. Protein: CASSSLLVAGTDTQYF.

This clone was counted once. The chain links TRBV19 to TRBJ1-5; 8 positions match TRBD1. The J segment lost 7 bases and the V segment lost 4 bases, leaving 6 bases of the junction unmatched. CDR3 size: 14 residues. Germline V gene lookup returns CDR1 LNHDA and CDR2 SQIVND (reference sequence). The CDR3 DNA is TGTGCCAGTAGTACTACAGGGGGGGCGCAGCCCCAGCATTTT. Amino acid sequence: CASSTTGGAQPQHF.

This chain connects TRBV27 to TRBJ1-4; D gene ambiguous. Trimming shortened V by 3 bases and J by 7 bases, and 15 bases separated the two germline ends. This CDR3 has 15 amino acids. CDR1 MNHEY and CDR2 SMNVEV come from the germline V gene (reference sequence). CDR3 sequence (DNA): TGTGCCAGCAGTTTTCGGGAAGGGTTCTCTGAAAAACTGTTTTTT. Its protein is CASSFREGFSEKLFF.

The rearrangement uses TRBV30 and TRBJ2-7, with 9 nucleotides matching TRBD1. Trimming removed 5 bases from V and 6 bases from J; junction bases left unmatched: 2. This CDR3 comprises 11 residues. Germline V lookup: CDR1 GTSNPN, CDR2 SVGIG (reference sequence). CDR3: CAWEDRGEQYF. CDR3 nucleotides: TGTGCCTGGGAGGACAGGGGCGAGCAGTACTTC.

The V and J genes are TRBV19 and TRBJ1-4; D is unresolved. The V end lost 7 bases, the J end lost 0 bases, and 9 bases lay between the germline ends. The CDR3 contains 14 residues. Germline CDR1 LNHDA, CDR2 SQIVND (reference sequence). CDR3 in DNA: TGTGCCAGTACCCGGGGAGCAACTAATGAAAAACTGTTTTTT. As protein: CASTRGATNEKLFF.

The rearrangement links TRBV7-2 to TRBJ2-2; D unclear. The CDR3 sequence is 15 residues long. Looked up from germline, CDR1 is SGHTA and CDR2 is FQGNSA. Trimming pared 3 bases from V and 3 bases from J, leaving 11 bases between. CDR3 loop: CASSFSRPDTGELFF. CDR3 nucleotide sequence: TGTGCCAGCAGCTTTAGCAGGCCGGACACCGGGGAGCTGTTTTTT.

The V and J genes are TRBV11-1 and TRBJ2-1; the D is unclear. CDR3 length: 17 residues. V shed 1 base and J shed 6 bases, with 19 bases lying between them. Per germline, CDR1 SGHAT and CDR2 FQDESV (reference sequence). The CDR3 sequence is CASSLGVSGPPVNEQFF. The CDR3 bases are TGTGCCAGCAGCTTAGGGGTTTCCGGGCCACCCGTCAATGAGCAGTTCTTC.

The rearrangement joins TRBV18 to TRBJ1-1; the match to TRBD1 covers 7 bases. There are 12 residues in the CDR3. CDR1 is KGHSH, CDR2 LQKENI, per germline. The J segment lost 4 bases and the V segment lost 6 bases, leaving 2 bases of the junction unmatched. CDR3 region: CASSRDSTEAFF. As DNA, the CDR3 is TGTGCCAGCTCCCGGGACAGCACTGAAGCTTTCTTT.

V usage is TRBV21-1 and J usage is TRBJ1-1; TRBD1 was called by the table and not checked on the DNA. TRBV21-1 is a known pseudogene. The CDR3 contains 18 residues. The CDR3 nucleotides read TGTGCCAGCAGCAATAAAGGGGGCCCTTTCCCCCTCAACACTGAAGCTTTCTTT. It specifies CASSNKGGPFPLNTEAFF.

The chain joins TRBV6-1 to TRBJ2-3; 8 positions match TRBD2. The CDR3 extends over 17 amino acids. Germline V lookup: CDR1 MNHNS, CDR2 SASEGT. With 2 bases clipped from V and 2 bases from J, the junction kept 9 bases outside the gene matches. The CDR3 sequence is CASSETAGGRSTDTQYF. Here the CDR3 DNA reads TGTGCCAGCAGTGAAACCGCGGGAGGCCGTTCCACAGATACGCAGTATTTT.

The J gene is TRBJ2-3, the V gene TRBV11-2, with unresolved D. The germline V gene has CDR1 SGHAT and CDR2 FQNNGV. The CDR3 loop spans 15 amino acids. Trimming cost V 8 bases and J 2 bases, with 17 bases left between them. The CDR3 spells CASLSWAEPTDTQYF. CDR3 bases: TGTGCCAGCCTCTCGTGGGCGGAACCCACAGATACGCAGTATTTT.

The rearrangement uses TRBV30 and TRBJ1-5; D unclear. The CDR3 extends over 14 amino acids. The V end was cut by 1 base, the J end by 11 bases, with 18 bases between. The germline V gene encodes CDR1 GTSNPN and CDR2 SVGIG (reference sequence). The chain's CDR3 is CAWSGSRLREAQHF. The CDR3 nucleotides read TGTGCCTGGAGTGGATCCCGTTTAAGGGAGGCCCAGCATTTT.

V usage is TRBV7-2 and J usage is TRBJ2-1; D is ambiguous. Germline V gene sequence: CDR1 SGHTA, CDR2 FQGNSA. The germline V and J ends were trimmed by 4 bases and 4 bases, with 17 bases remaining between them. The CDR3 loop spans 16 amino acids. CDR3 coding DNA: TGTGCCAGCAGCTGGCGAGGTAGGCTTGGGTACAATGAGCAGTTCTTC. Translating gives CASSWRGRLGYNEQFF.

The chain carries TRBV9 and TRBJ2-7; D may be TRBD2 (5 bases). CDR1 is SGDLS and CDR2 is YYNGEE in the germline V gene. The CDR3 runs 15 residues. Trimming removed 0 bases at V and 3 bases at J, with 13 bases between. The CDR3 sequence is CASSVESGLGYEQYF. The CDR3, as DNA: TGTGCCAGCAGCGTAGAAAGCGGTTTGGGCTACGAGCAGTACTTC.

The chain employs TRBV30 and TRBJ2-7; D not certain. V lost 0 bases and J 2 bases, leaving 5 bases between the germline ends. Per germline, CDR1 GTSNPN and CDR2 SVGIG (reference sequence). The CDR3 has 12 residues. The CDR3 nucleotides are TGTGCCTGGAGTGTGGAGACCTACGAGCAGTACTTC. It translates to CAWSVETYEQYF.

V gene TRBV19 combines with J gene TRBJ1-5; the D is unclear. The CDR3 contains 17 residues. The germline gives CDR1 LNHDA, CDR2 SQIVND (reference sequence). V gave up 3 bases and J gave up 3 bases, with 18 bases separating them. CDR3 in DNA: TGTGCCAGTAGTATTGCGGGCGGCGACCTACTCAATCAGCCCCAGCATTTT. Translation gives CASSIAGGDLLNQPQHF.

The V and J genes are TRBV5-1 and TRBJ2-5, with a weak D call TRBD1 (6 bases). CDR3 length: 14 amino acids. Looked up from germline, CDR1 is SGHRS and CDR2 is YFSETQ. Trimming took off 3 bases at V and 1 base at J, with 10 bases between the two ends. CDR3 nucleotide sequence: TGCGCCAGCAGCTACCGGGACACCCAAGAGACCCAGTACTTC. Encoded protein: CASSYRDTQETQYF.

The V and J genes are TRBV30 and TRBJ1-2; D unresolved. The CDR3 is 16 residues long. Germline CDR1 GTSNPN, CDR2 SVGIG (reference sequence). Trimming removed 1 base at V and 3 bases at J, with 18 bases between. The CDR3 DNA reads as TGTGCCTGGAGTGACCAGTTAACGGGATCCGACTATGGCTACACCTTC. This encodes CAWSDQLTGSDYGYTF.

This rearrangement joins TRBV28 to TRBJ2-1, with 7 bases fitting TRBD2. V gave up 6 bases and J gave up 3 bases; unmatched junction bases: 11. The CDR3 consists of 16 residues. Looked up from germline, CDR1 is MDHEN and CDR2 is SYDVKM. CDR3 residues: CASSVRDYEIYNEQFF. Here the CDR3 DNA reads TGTGCCAGCAGCGTCCGGGACTACGAAATCTACAATGAGCAGTTCTTC.